The 24 T cell receptor beta chains presented below share a single source sample, sequenced in a study of blood T cell repertoires in COVID-19. Measured with immunoSEQ multiplex PCR; TCRdb has only the in-frame clones, and not every one. The data hold around 110,000 clones, with 71% observed a single time. Sequencing was done on a sample of peripheral blood. The receptors were gathered from a human donor with acute or convalescent COVID-19. The donor label of this sample is uncertain.

This chain uses TRBV28 with TRBJ1-2; 7 nucleotides line up with TRBD1. The junction had 10 bases not matched to a gene; V was cut back by 2 bases and J by 7 bases. Germline V gene sequence: CDR1 MDHEN, CDR2 SYDVKM. The CDR3 has 15 residues. CDR3 amino acids: CASSLTGEGLFGYTF. The CDR3 DNA is TGTGCCAGCAGTTTAACAGGGGAAGGTTTGTTTGGCTACACCTTC.

The chain combines TRBV5-1 with TRBJ1-3; D uncertain. The CDR3 runs to 18 residues. V dropped 2 bases and J dropped 0 bases, with 18 bases sitting between them. Per the germline V gene, CDR1 is SGHRS and CDR2 is YFSETQ. The CDR3 bases are TGCGCCAGCAGCTTTGGCGGCAGATCTACGAACTCTGGAAACACCATATATTTT. It specifies CASSFGGRSTNSGNTIYF.

The chain joins TRBV5-5 to TRBJ1-6; maybe TRBD1 (6 bases). The CDR3 loop spans 17 amino acids. V was pared by 4 bases and J by 2 bases, with 16 bases between. The germline CDR1 and CDR2 sequences are SGHKS and YYEKEE (reference sequence). Written as DNA, the CDR3 is TGTGCCAGCAGCCAAACAGGGATTTTCGCCTATAATTCACCCCTCCACTTT. It codes for CASSQTGIFAYNSPLHF.

DNA of the CDR3: TGTGCCAGTAGTATGTCCCGACGACTGAACAATGAGCAGTTCTTC. This codes for CASSMSRRLNNEQFF. The chain combines TRBV19 with TRBJ2-1; D is undetermined. This CDR3 comprises 15 residues. Germline V lookup: CDR1 LNHDA, CDR2 SQIVND (reference sequence). Trimming removed 3 bases from V and 5 bases from J, with 14 bases in between.

This clone was recorded a few times. The V call is TRBV20-1, the J call TRBJ1-1; 7 nucleotides agree with TRBD1. J gave up 0 bases and V 3 bases, and 7 bases lay outside the gene matches. The CDR3 totals 15 residues. Per the germline V gene, CDR1 is DFQATT and CDR2 is SNEGSKA (reference sequence). This CDR3 reads CSASGPGQMNTEAFF. The CDR3 nucleotides are TGCAGTGCTAGTGGCCCGGGACAGATGAACACTGAAGCTTTCTTT.

The chain joins TRBV5-1 to TRBJ1-3; 7 bases fit TRBD1. Germline CDR1 reads SGHRS; CDR2 reads YFSETQ. With 4 bases clipped from V and 1 base from J, the junction kept 5 bases outside the gene matches. This CDR3 has 15 residues. CDR3 coding DNA: TGCGCCAGCAGCGAACGCAGGGGGTCTGGAAACACCATATATTTT. Its translation: CASSERRGSGNTIYF.

This chain uses TRBV12-3 or TRBV12-4 with TRBJ2-1; 11 bases agree with TRBD2. The V segment lost 5 bases and the J segment 16 bases; nucleotides outside the gene matches: 7. This CDR3 region has 12 residues. CDR3 sequence reads: CASSRLAGLLFF. For the CDR3, the DNA is TGTGCCAGCAGTAGACTAGCGGGGCTGCTTTTCTTC.

The chain is built from TRBV2 and TRBJ1-6, with 9 bases fitting TRBD1. Germline V lookup: CDR1 SNHLY, CDR2 FYNNEI. CDR3 length: 15 residues. J gave up 9 bases and V 5 bases, and 8 bases lay outside the gene matches. CDR3 bases: TGTGCCAGCAGTAGGGACAGGGAAGGGATTTCACCCCTCCACTTT. Translating gives CASSRDREGISPLHF.

The chain combines TRBV6-5 with TRBJ2-7; 9 bases align to TRBD1. Trimming removed 6 bases from V and 3 bases from J; junction bases left unmatched: 6. This CDR3 is 14 amino acids long. Germline CDR1 MNHEY, CDR2 SVGAGI. The CDR3 protein is CASRGLGQGYEQYV. The CDR3 DNA sequence: TGTGCCAGCAGGGGGTTGGGACAGGGCTACGAGCAGTACGTC.

Ten or more counts support this clone. This chain connects TRBV10-3 to TRBJ2-7, with a tentative D call TRBD1 (6 bases). The ends were cut back, 2 bases at V and 4 bases at J, with 12 bases in the middle. The CDR3 has 14 residues. Per germline, CDR1 ENHRY and CDR2 SYGVKD. The CDR3 sequence: CAISENRASYEQYF. For the CDR3, the DNA is TGTGCCATCAGTGAGAACAGGGCAAGTTACGAGCAGTACTTC.

The chain is built from TRBV6-6 and TRBJ1-5, with 11 bases identical to TRBD1. Trimming took 5 bases from V and 3 from J; bases not matched to a gene: 6. The CDR3 contains 16 residues. In germline, CDR1 is MNHNY, CDR2 SVGAGI (reference sequence). The CDR3 loop is CASSLPGQGVNQPQHF. The CDR3 region has the DNA TGTGCCAGCAGTCTACCGGGACAGGGGGTCAATCAGCCCCAGCATTTT.

J is TRBJ2-1 and V is TRBV2; a possible D gene is TRBD2 (6 bases). The CDR3 is 13 amino acids. Per germline, CDR1 SNHLY and CDR2 FYNNEI. Between the trimmed V and J ends, which lost 4 bases and 7 bases, there was a span of 11 bases. CDR3 amino acids: CASSVRERNEQFF. CDR3 DNA sequence: TGTGCCAGCAGTGTACGGGAGAGGAATGAGCAGTTCTTC.

Worth noting for this clone: In the same sample, other DNA sequences code for this CDR3. V gene TRBV9 combines with J gene TRBJ1-3; TRBD1 is a possible D gene (5 bases). Deletions cut 3 bases from V and 0 bases from J, with 7 bases between. This CDR3 is 14 amino acids long. Germline CDR1 SGDLS, CDR2 YYNGEE. The CDR3 spells CASSGGLSGNTIYF. The CDR3 DNA follows: TGTGCCAGCAGCGGGGGCCTCTCTGGAAACACCATATATTTT.

CDR3 sequence reads: CASSVAGGPYEQYF. The CDR3 nucleotides are TGTGCCAGCAGCGTAGCGGGGGGGCCCTACGAGCAGTACTTC. J is TRBJ2-7 and V is TRBV9; TRBD2 matches 8 bases. Unmatched junction bases numbered 1, after V lost 0 bases and J lost 2 bases. Germline V lookup: CDR1 SGDLS, CDR2 YYNGEE. This CDR3 is 14 amino acids long. Complete variable domain (other parts from reference TRBV9 and TRBJ2-7): DSGVTQTPKHLITATGQRVTLRCSPRSGDLSVYWYQQSLDQGLQFLIQYYNGEERAKGNILERFSAQQFPDLHSELNLSSLELGDSALYFCASSVAGGPYEQYFGPGTRLTVT.

A single count supports this clone. The chain links TRBV12-3 or TRBV12-4 to TRBJ1-5; D remains unclear. Trimming removed 6 bases at V and 4 bases at J, with 10 bases between. The CDR3 has 13 residues. CDR3 in amino acids: CASSPRLNQPQHF. The CDR3, as DNA: TGTGCCAGCAGCCCCAGGTTAAATCAGCCCCAGCATTTT.

The J gene is TRBJ1-2, the V gene TRBV4-1, with 11 bases lining up with TRBD1. This CDR3 is built from 18 residues. CDR1 MGHRA and CDR2 YSYEKL come from the germline V gene. V lost 3 bases to trimming and J lost 5 bases; unmatched junction nucleotides: 14. Written as DNA, the CDR3 is TGCGCCAGCAGCCAGTGGTGGACAGGGGGCTTAGTAGGGTATGGCTACACCTTC. Its protein product is CASSQWWTGGLVGYGYTF.

The genes are TRBV5-1 and TRBJ1-1; D is uncertain. Germline lookup yields CDR1 SGHRS and CDR2 YFSETQ. This CDR3 is 14 amino acids long. V lost 4 bases to trimming and J lost 1 base, with 11 bases between them. The CDR3 DNA sequence: TGCGCCAGCAGCATTGAAAGCCGGAACACTGAAGCTTTCTTT. Translation: CASSIESRNTEAFF.

This clone was seen at least ten times. The V call is TRBV4-1, the J call TRBJ2-7; 8 bases map to TRBD1. V trimming: 1 base; J trimming: 2 bases; junction bases outside the gene matches: 4. Germline CDR1 and CDR2: MGHRA and YSYEKL. The CDR3 extends over 15 amino acids. The CDR3 DNA sequence: TGCGCCAGCAGCCAAGTTGCAGGGGGCCCCTACGAGCAGTACGTC. It encodes CASSQVAGGPYEQYV.

This rearrangement joins TRBV7-9 to TRBJ1-1, with D tentatively TRBD1 (5 bases). CDR3 length equals 13 residues. CDR1 SEHNR and CDR2 FQNEAQ come from the germline V gene (reference sequence). V lost 0 bases to trimming and J lost 3 bases, with 5 bases between them. The CDR3 sequence is CASSLAGHTEAFF. The CDR3 coding sequence is TGTGCCAGCAGCTTAGCGGGGCACACTGAAGCTTTCTTT.

This clone was found a few times. The chain recombines TRBV5-5 with TRBJ2-1, with TRBD1 matching 7 bases. The CDR3 is made up of 15 amino acids. V shed 0 bases and J 3 bases; nucleotides not matched to a gene: 3. In germline, CDR1 is SGHKS, CDR2 YYEKEE (reference sequence). The chain's CDR3 is CASSLGPGGYNEQFF. Here the CDR3 DNA reads TGTGCCAGCAGCTTGGGGCCAGGGGGCTACAATGAGCAGTTCTTC.

This clone has a count of ten or more. The rearrangement joins TRBV4-1 to TRBJ1-6; D unclear. V was shortened by 1 base and J by 10 bases, with 14 bases between the two germline ends. CDR1 is MGHRA, CDR2 YSYEKL, per germline. This CDR3 has 15 amino acids. DNA for the CDR3: TGCGCCAGCAGCCAAGGTTCGCAGGTTCGGTCACCCCTCCACTTT. Translation: CASSQGSQVRSPLHF.

This clone appeared a few times. The genes are TRBV18 and TRBJ2-1; D not certain. The V gene's germline CDR1 is KGHSH and CDR2 LQKENI. V was trimmed by 2 bases and J by 4 bases, leaving 15 bases between them. The CDR3 contains 16 residues. The CDR3 reads CASSPIRTVTYNEQFF. CDR3 nucleotide sequence: TGTGCCAGCTCACCAATTCGCACAGTCACGTACAATGAGCAGTTCTTC.

The chain combines TRBV19 with TRBJ1-5; the D gene is possibly TRBD1 (6 bases). V shed 4 bases and J shed 5 bases, with 27 bases lying between them. CDR3 size: 19 residues. Per the germline V gene, CDR1 is LNHDA and CDR2 is SQIVND (reference sequence). Here the CDR3 reads CASSRGQQGPEAIHQPQHF. As DNA, the CDR3 is TGTGCCAGTAGTAGGGGTCAACAGGGACCAGAAGCAATCCATCAGCCCCAGCATTTT.

The V gene is TRBV12-3 or TRBV12-4, the J gene TRBJ1-2; TRBD1 is a possible D gene (6 bases). CDR3 length: 13 amino acids. V lost 6 bases and J lost 1, with 9 bases in between. CDR3 loop: CASRTGVNYGYTF. DNA for the CDR3: TGTGCCAGCAGGACAGGCGTTAACTATGGCTACACCTTC.